This is a list of T cell receptor beta chains from one sample in a study of cytomegalovirus exposure and HLA in healthy donors. Generated by immunoSEQ multiplex PCR, the TCRdb table keeps only in-frame clones and is missing some. The sample shows some 77,000 clones, roughly 80% of them seen only once. Sequencing input: PBMCs. The receptors shown here come from a man between 45 and 60 years old in good health and CMV-seropositive. The CDR3 runs from the conserved cysteine through the conserved F or W. Fields, in order: CDR3 length, J gene, clone size, V gene, D gene, CDR3 DNA, CDR3 protein. A D gene is named only where the DNA matches it firmly. Part of the rows lack a size; the others show once, few, many or a class for expanded clones.

>15|TRBJ1-2|NA|TRBV6-5|TRBD1
TGTGCCAGCAGTTACGGGCAGGGGGGTAACTATGGCTACACCTTC
CASSYGQGGNYGYTF
>16|TRBJ2-2|NA|TRBV7-7|TRBD2
TGTGCCAGCAGTTCGTTGGCGGGAGCCAACACCGGGGAGCTGTTTTTT
CASSSLAGANTGELFF
>15|TRBJ1-4|NA|TRBV30|TRBD1
TGTGCCTGGAGTCTTAAACAGGGGGCAGGTGAAAAACTGTTTTTT
CAWSLKQGAGEKLFF
>11|TRBJ1-1|few|TRBV20-1|NA
TGCAGTGCTTTTGGCCAGATTGAAGCTTTCTTT
CSAFGQIEAFF
>12|TRBJ2-7|NA|TRBV29-1|NA
TGCAGCGTTGTCGCCAGCGGCCACGAGCAGTACTTC
CSVVASGHEQYF
>17|TRBJ1-5|NA|TRBV4-1|TRBD1
TGCGCCAGCAGCCAAGGGACAGGGACCTATAGCAATCAGCCCCAGCATTTT
CASSQGTGTYSNQPQHF
>12|TRBJ2-7|NA|TRBV19|TRBD2
TGTGCCAGTAGTGTTGGGACTACTGAGCAGTACTTC
CASSVGTTEQYF
>15|TRBJ2-2|NA|TRBV5-1|TRBD2
TGCGCCAGCAGCTTGGCCGCTAGCGGGAGTCGGGAGCTGTTTTTT
CASSLAASGSRELFF
>15|TRBJ2-5|NA|TRBV6-5|TRBD2
TGTGCCAGCAGTTGGGGGACTAGCGGACGTTGGACCCAGTACTTC
CASSWGTSGRWTQYF
>13|TRBJ1-2|NA|TRBV7-2|NA
TGTGCCAGCAGCTCGCAGATTAACTATGGCTACACCTTC
CASSSQINYGYTF
>16|TRBJ2-3|NA|TRBV9|NA
TGTGCCAGCAGCGTTCTAGTCCCTACAGGTCCAGATACGCAGTATTTT
CASSVLVPTGPDTQYF
>14|TRBJ1-4|NA|TRBV5-1|TRBD1
TGCGCCAGCAGCTCCGGGACAGGGATTGAAAAACTGTTTTTT
CASSSGTGIEKLFF
>16|TRBJ1-1|NA|TRBV29-1|TRBD1
TGCAGCGTTCCCGGGACAGGGGAGTTTAGGAGCACTGAAGCTTTCTTT
CSVPGTGEFRSTEAFF
>13|TRBJ2-6|NA|TRBV14|NA
TGTGCCGCTCCCAGGGCTGGGGCCAACGTCCTGACTTTC
CAAPRAGANVLTF
>14|TRBJ2-3|once|TRBV5-4|TRBD2
TGTGCCAGCAGCTTGGGCGGGGGAGCAGATACGCAGTATTTT
CASSLGGGADTQYF
>13|TRBJ2-7|once|TRBV29-1|NA
TGCAGCGTTGGAGGGAGCAGCTCCTACGAGCAGTACTTC
CSVGGSSSYEQYF
>13|TRBJ2-7|NA|TRBV5-1|NA
TGCGCCAGCAGCTTGGAAGCAACCTACGAGCAGTACTTC
CASSLEATYEQYF